This TCR beta chain came from a study of cytomegalovirus exposure and HLA in healthy donors (dated by TCRdb to 2016 to 2017). In the study overall: An earlier analysis of a few hundred of the donors reported roughly 300 Gb of sequence data and 95 million to 120 million unique TCR beta sequences obtained from 180 million or so T cells. The T cell repertoires of some 670 subjects were profiled by immunosequencing and related to cytomegalovirus serostatus. Roughly 5 DR-DQ haplotypes were handled as single units for association and clustering because linkage in the cohort was strong. The study aimed to test whether signatures of past pathogen exposure could be identified by cataloging public T cell receptors. A later analysis re-analyzed previously published TCR beta repertoires from roughly 630 donors and added high-resolution HLA genotyping to study TCR occurrence patterns. Rather than drawing on any new phenotypic data, the later analysis identified candidate immune exposures from TCR beta sequences and the way those sequences occurred across donors. An earlier analysis of approximately 580 of the donors used high-throughput TCR beta sequencing to judge whether each TCR beta V gene segment behaved as functional or pseudogenic. Of the roughly 400 genotyped donors, around 81% fell in the genetic ancestry cluster associated with self-reported Caucasian donors. To predict cytomegalovirus infection status, the study combined high-throughput TCR immunosequencing, statistical association of individual TCRs with disease status, and machine learning. Donor age, sex, ethnicity and CMV serostatus were collected together with the repertoire data. Across 398 genotyped donors of the cohort, an average of roughly 250,000 unique TCR beta nucleotide sequences per donor were sequenced, and roughly 18% of those sequences were non-productive. A later genetic analysis took genome-wide SNP genotypes for about three fifths of the roughly 700 donors and used that subset as a discovery cohort. HLA typing covered class I and class II loci at four-digit resolution. Approximately 300 gigabases of sequencing data and 75 million to 85 million unique TCR sequences made up an early release that covered several hundred HLA-typed donors. The number of typed donors differed by locus: about 629-630 for A, B, C, DRB1 and DQB1; roughly 510 for DQA1; 606 for DPA1; and around 490 for DPB1. Along with the roughly 670-subject first cohort, a separate validation cohort of over 90 different subjects was used. All discovery cohort repertoires had been generated on a single sequencing platform. Study-level results and caveats: In a later genetic analysis, fewer N-insertions in productive TCRs were reported among donors in an Asian-associated ancestry cluster than the approximately 670-donor mean. Linkage disequilibrium might explain the correlated functional status among segregating V segments, but an unknown experimental factor could not be excluded. Broadly in line with IMGT annotations, most TCR beta V segments showed up in productive rearrangements about 87% or about 30% of the time in an earlier analysis of approximately 600 of the donors. According to the authors, the approach could potentially be generalized to other disease states and immunological phenotypes. A cluster of highly shared sequence variants was judged likely to be a technical artifact of the sequencing pipeline. HLA typing was unavailable for some donors at each locus, so association tests used only the typed subset. A later analysis found that TCR association rates varied across HLA loci, with DRB1 alleles showing the most associated TCRs and HLA-C alleles the fewest. Cytomegalovirus status was reported to be diagnosed by the classifier with high specificity and sensitivity in both the original and validation cohorts. In a later analysis, over 15,000 TCR beta sequences were associated with specific HLA alleles at a false discovery rate of 0.05. Presence/absence analyses assumed roughly uniform sequencing depth across donors, an assumption that may not hold. In a later analysis, HLA-associated TCR beta chains were found to be more clonally expanded and to have lower generation probabilities than equally common non-associated chains. A later analysis found that most CMV-associated TCR beta chains appeared HLA-restricted, with HLA associations seemingly driven largely by CMV exposure. Because counts were too low, about 15 rarely observed V segments, including chromosome 9 orphons, were left out of the earlier analysis of 587 of the donors. Strong co-occurrence of HLA alleles, especially DR and DQ, made assigning TCR associations to individual alleles difficult. In a later analysis, several top co-occurrence clusters were reported to appear linked to parvovirus B19, influenza, CMV and Epstein-Barr virus. A later genetic analysis associated a missense DCLRE1C variant with V-gene and J-gene trimming of TCR beta chains, and an independent cohort replicated the association. Most TCR sequences were seen in very few donors, while some public TCRs were found in many individuals. In this cohort, only TCR beta chains were sequenced, and detectable features were limited by the absence of alpha or paired-chain data. The only immune exposure information available for the cohort was CMV serostatus. Some IMGT-functional V segments, including TRBV6-2 and TRBV6-3, could not be distinguished by the 87-base-pair reads and were therefore excluded. A further reported finding was that TCR beta sequences accurately predicted the HLA-A and HLA-B alleles for most subjects in the first cohort. In the study, 150 to 200 TCR beta chains were listed as associated with cytomegalovirus. Three of the identified cytomegalovirus-associated TCR beta chains were confirmed in vitro to be specific for cytomegalovirus antigens.

As concerns this clone: It lacks a known antigen. No qualities accompany the bases; no much larger clone lies one base away.

Preparation of the library involved the immunoSEQ multiplex PCR assay. The multiplex PCR relied on a mix of 60 forward primers for TCR Vbeta segments and 13 reverse primers for TCR Jbeta segments. The CDR3 region of rearranged TCR beta genes was amplified from genomic DNA with a multiplex PCR assay. The amplified TCR beta libraries were sequenced on the Illumina HiSeq System as 87-base-pair reads. The study's own analysis went as follows. A later analysis counted tens of millions of unique TCR beta chains across the 690 or so repertoires, and approximately 11 million of these chains were shared by at least two donors. Raw reads were error-corrected and collapsed into unique sequences by a nearest-neighbor algorithm in which closely related sequences were merged to remove PCR and sequencing errors. Alignment of CDR3 sequences to IMGT reference sequences was used to assign V, D and J gene segments. For a sequence to be retained, at least a six-nucleotide match to both a V gene segment and a J gene segment was required. Rearrangements were called productive when the CDR3 lacked stop codons and stayed in frame with V and J; all others were non-productive. Following IMGT convention, CDR3 was defined as the stretch from the second conserved V-encoded cysteine up to the conserved J-encoded phenylalanine. In an earlier analysis of around 540 of the donors, sequences lacking an unambiguous match to a single V gene segment were excluded. An earlier analysis of 587 of the donors classified V segments as functional when productive rearrangements were above 56.7% and as segregating when the standard deviation between donors was above 5%. To diagnose cytomegalovirus status from the catalog of TCR beta chain sequences, a statistical classification framework was built. A later analysis assigned V and J genes by comparing TCR nucleotide sequences with IMGT/GENE-DB human TR gene sequences. In a later analysis, CDR3 sequences and most-parsimonious VDJ recombination scenarios were assigned using the TCRdist pipeline. A later analysis defined each TCR beta chain by its CDR3 amino acid sequence plus V-gene family, and excluded reads lacking a unique V-gene family. To address suspected cross-contamination and a sequencing artifact, a later analysis removed roughly 580 highly shared, low-generation-probability nucleotide sequences. A later analysis calculated a clonal expansion index for each public chain from normalized within-repertoire ranks of inferred template counts. A later analysis computed generation probabilities with a VDJ recombination model fitted to out-of-frame rearrangements, and checked the results against IGoR. A later analysis scored TCR-TCR, TCR-HLA and TCR-CMV co-occurrence with hypergeometric tests, applying a repertoire-size bias correction to TCR pairs. In a later analysis, false discovery rates were estimated by permuting HLA or CMV assignments 20 times. In a later analysis, co-occurring TCRs were grouped using DBSCAN, and TCRdist sequence similarity was added for clustering within HLA-allele-positive subsets. Repertoires with fewer than 30,000 or more than 120,000 public chains were left out of co-occurrence clustering, as were five repertoires with anomalous nucleotide sharing. TCRdb took this table from immuneACCESS and kept in-frame rearrangements with V and J called. Such tables lack part of the clones; where checked against another copy, unresolved V genes explain under half of the gap, and the rest is unexplained. V and J calls and clone size follow that table, whereas D and trimming were derived from the DNA. Counted in this sample were 150,000 or so clones; roughly 81% of them appeared once. The top ten constitute roughly 1.6% of the sample.

In total, around 600 healthy bone marrow donors made up the cohort. At the time of sampling, every cohort member was nominally healthy, though immune exposures that went unrecorded were likely present. The donor was CMV seronegative and was included in the group of a few hundred seronegative cohort members. A peripheral blood sample was collected from each donor, and TCR beta sequencing was performed on peripheral blood mononuclear cells. Genomic DNA was extracted from the blood cell samples with the Qiagen DNeasy Blood Extraction Kit. Taken from cysteine to phenylalanine, the CDR3 has 14 residues. CDR3 DNA is the only sequence kept; it has 42 bases, read in frame from the first base. Per the germline V gene, MDHEN is the CDR1 and SYDVKM is the CDR2. V drops 6 bases and J drops 4 bases, leaving 13 bases in between.

Sequenced sample: PBMCs. Recombination connected TRBV28 to TRBJ2-1; the D region possibly corresponds to TRBD1 (7 bases align). This receptor was obtained from a female donor in good health and CMV-seronegative. The DNA sequence is as follows: TGTGCCAGCAGCCAGGGGGGCCGATACAATGAGCAGTTCTTC. Its coded protein is CASSQGGRYNEQFF. Supplemented by the reference TRBV28 and TRBJ2-1 proteins around the CDR3, the complete variable domain is DVKVTQSSRYLVKRTGEKVFLECVQDMDHENMFWYRQDPGLGLRLIYFSYDVKMKEKGDIPEGYSVSREKKERFSLILESASTNQTSMYLCASSQGGRYNEQFFGPGTRLTVL.